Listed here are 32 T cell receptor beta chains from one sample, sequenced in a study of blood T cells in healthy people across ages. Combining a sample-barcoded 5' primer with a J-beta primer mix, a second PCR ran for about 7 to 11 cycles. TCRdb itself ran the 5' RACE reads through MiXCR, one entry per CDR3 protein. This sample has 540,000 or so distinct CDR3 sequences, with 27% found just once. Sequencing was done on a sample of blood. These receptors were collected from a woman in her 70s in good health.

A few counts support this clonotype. CDR3 DNA sequence: TGTGCCAGCAGCTTATTCGGAACGTGGAGCAATCAGCCCCAGCATTTT. It specifies CASSLFGTWSNQPQHF. The chain employs TRBV7-2 and TRBJ1-5; D is unclear. Trimming stripped 2 bases from V and 1 base from J, with 12 bases between. The CDR3 sequence is 16 residues long. Germline CDR1 SGHTA, CDR2 FQGNSA. Looking up the rest from reference TRBV7-2 and TRBJ1-5 gives the full variable domain: GAGVSQSPSNKVTEKGKDVELRCDPISGHTALYWYRQSLGQGLEFLIYFQGNSAPDKSGLPSDRFSAERTGGSVSTLTIQRTQQEDSAVYLCASSLFGTWSNQPQHFGDGTRLSIL.

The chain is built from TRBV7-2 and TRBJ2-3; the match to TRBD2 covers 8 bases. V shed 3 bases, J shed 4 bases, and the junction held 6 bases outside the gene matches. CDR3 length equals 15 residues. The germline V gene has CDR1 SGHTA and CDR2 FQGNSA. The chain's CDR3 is CASSFYGGASDTQYF. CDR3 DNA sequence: TGTGCCAGCAGCTTTTACGGGGGGGCGTCAGATACGCAGTATTTT.

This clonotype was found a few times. CDR3 coding DNA: TGTGCCAGCAGCCAAGTCGCAAACTATGGCTACACCTTC. Translation: CASSQVANYGYTF. The V gene is TRBV4-2, the J gene TRBJ1-2; D is uncertain. This CDR3 region has 13 residues. Germline V gene lookup returns CDR1 LGHNA and CDR2 YNFKEQ. V lost 1 base and J 2 bases, leaving 5 bases between the germline ends.

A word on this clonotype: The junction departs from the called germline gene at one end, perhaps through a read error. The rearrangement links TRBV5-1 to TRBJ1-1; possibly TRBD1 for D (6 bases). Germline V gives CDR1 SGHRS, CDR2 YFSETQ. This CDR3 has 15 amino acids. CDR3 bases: TGCGCCAGCAGCCCCCGTTTGGACAGTAACAATGAAGCTTTCTTT. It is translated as CASSPRLDSNNEAFF.

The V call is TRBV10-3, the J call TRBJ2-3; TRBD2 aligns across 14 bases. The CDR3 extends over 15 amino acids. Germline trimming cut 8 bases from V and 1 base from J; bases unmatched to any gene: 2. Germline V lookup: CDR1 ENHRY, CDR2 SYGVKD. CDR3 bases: TGTGCCATCGGGACTAGCGGGGGTCGCACAGATACGCAGTATTTT. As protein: CAIGTSGGRTDTQYF.

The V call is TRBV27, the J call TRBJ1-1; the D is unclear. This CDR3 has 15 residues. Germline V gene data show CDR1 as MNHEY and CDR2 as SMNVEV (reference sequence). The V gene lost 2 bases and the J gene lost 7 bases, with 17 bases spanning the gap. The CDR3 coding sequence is TGTGCCAGCAGTTTAAGTTGGCCCGTGGAGGGTGAAGCTTTCTTT. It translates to CASSLSWPVEGEAFF.

The CDR3 bases are TGTGCCAGCAGCCTCATAGCTGGACAGCCTAACTATGGCTACACCTTC. It codes for CASSLIAGQPNYGYTF. The J gene is TRBJ1-2, the V gene TRBV4-2; D perhaps matches TRBD1 (6 bases). V dropped 4 bases and J dropped 0 bases, with 15 bases sitting between them. Looked up from germline, CDR1 is LGHNA and CDR2 is YNFKEQ. CDR3 length: 16 amino acids.

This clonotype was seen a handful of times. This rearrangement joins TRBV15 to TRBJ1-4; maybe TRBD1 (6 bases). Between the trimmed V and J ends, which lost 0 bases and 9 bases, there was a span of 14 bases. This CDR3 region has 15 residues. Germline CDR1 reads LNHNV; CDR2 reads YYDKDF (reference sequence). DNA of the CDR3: TGTGCCACCAGCAGAGATATTGGTCGGGGGCAAAAACTGTTTTTT. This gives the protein CATSRDIGRGQKLFF.

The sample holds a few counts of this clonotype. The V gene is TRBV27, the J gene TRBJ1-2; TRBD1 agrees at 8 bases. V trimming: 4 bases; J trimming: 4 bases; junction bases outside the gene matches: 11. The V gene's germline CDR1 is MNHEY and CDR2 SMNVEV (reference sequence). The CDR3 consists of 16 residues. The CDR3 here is CASSSIITGGGYGYTF. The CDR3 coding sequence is TGTGCCAGCAGTTCAATAATTACAGGGGGTGGCTATGGCTACACCTTC.

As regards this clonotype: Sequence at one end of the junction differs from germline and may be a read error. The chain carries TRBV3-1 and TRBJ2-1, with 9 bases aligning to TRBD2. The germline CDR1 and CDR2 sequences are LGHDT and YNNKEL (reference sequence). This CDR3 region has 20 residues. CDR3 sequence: CASSLFLPGGGAYSYNEQLF. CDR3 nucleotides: TGTGCCAGCAGTCTCTTCCTTCCTGGCGGGGGGGCTTATAGCTACAATGAGCAGCTCTTC.

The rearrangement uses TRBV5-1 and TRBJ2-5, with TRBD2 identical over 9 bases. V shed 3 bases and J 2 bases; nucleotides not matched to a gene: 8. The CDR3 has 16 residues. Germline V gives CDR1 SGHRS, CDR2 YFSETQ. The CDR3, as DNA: TGCGCCAGCAGCTACGTGACTAGCGGCCCTCAAGAGACCCAGTACTTC. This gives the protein CASSYVTSGPQETQYF.

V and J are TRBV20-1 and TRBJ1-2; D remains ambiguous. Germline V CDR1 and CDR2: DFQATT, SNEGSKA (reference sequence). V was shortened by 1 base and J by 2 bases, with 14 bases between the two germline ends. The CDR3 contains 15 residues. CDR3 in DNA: TGCAGTGCTAGAGCCTTGCTGGAGAACAACTATGGCTACACCTTC. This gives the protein CSARALLENNYGYTF.

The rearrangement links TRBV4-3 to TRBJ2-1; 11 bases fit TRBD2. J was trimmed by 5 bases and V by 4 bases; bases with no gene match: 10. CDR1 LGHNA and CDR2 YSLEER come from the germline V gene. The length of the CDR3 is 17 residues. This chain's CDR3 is CASSPNHLAGGNNEQFF. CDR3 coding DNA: TGCGCCAGCAGCCCGAACCACCTAGCGGGGGGTAACAATGAGCAGTTCTTC.

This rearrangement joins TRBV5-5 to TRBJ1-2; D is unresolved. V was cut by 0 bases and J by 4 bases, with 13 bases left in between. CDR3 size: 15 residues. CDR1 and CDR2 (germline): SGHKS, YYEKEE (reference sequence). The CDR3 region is CASSLVFQAGYGYTF. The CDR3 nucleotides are TGTGCCAGCAGCTTGGTTTTCCAGGCCGGCTATGGCTACACCTTC.

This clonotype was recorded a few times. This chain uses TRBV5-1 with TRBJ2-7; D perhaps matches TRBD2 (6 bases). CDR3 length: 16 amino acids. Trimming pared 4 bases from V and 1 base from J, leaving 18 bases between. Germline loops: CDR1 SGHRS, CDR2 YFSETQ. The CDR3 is CASSPTGGSGSYEQYF. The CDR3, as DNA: TGCGCCAGCAGCCCAACCGGGGGTAGCGGATCCTACGAGCAGTACTTC.

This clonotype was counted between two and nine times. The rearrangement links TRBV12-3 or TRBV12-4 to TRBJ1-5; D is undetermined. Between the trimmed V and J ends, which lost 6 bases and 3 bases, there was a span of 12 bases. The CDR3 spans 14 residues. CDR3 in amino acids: CASSPGLSNQPQHF. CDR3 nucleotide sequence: TGTGCCAGCAGCCCCGGACTGTCCAATCAGCCCCAGCATTTT.

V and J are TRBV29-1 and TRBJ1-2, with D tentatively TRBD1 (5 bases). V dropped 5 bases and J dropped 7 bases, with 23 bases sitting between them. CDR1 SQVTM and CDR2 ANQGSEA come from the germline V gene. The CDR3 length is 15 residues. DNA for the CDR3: TGCAGCGTTATCATCCAGGGAAGCTTGCTCGGTGGCTACACCTTC. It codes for CSVIIQGSLLGGYTF. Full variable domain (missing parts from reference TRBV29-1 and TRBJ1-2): SAVISQKPSRDICQRGTSLTIQCQVDSQVTMMFWYRQQPGQSLTLIATANQGSEATYESGFVIDKFPISRPNLTFSTLTVSNMSPEDSSIYLCSVIIQGSLLGGYTFGSGTRLTVV.

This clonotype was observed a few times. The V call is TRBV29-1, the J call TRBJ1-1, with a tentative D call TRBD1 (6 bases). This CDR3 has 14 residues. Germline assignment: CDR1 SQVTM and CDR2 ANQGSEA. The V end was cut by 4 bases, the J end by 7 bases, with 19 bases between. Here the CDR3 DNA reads TGCAGCGTTGGACAGGACAGCAGAGGGGTTGAAGCTTTCTTT. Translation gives CSVGQDSRGVEAFF.

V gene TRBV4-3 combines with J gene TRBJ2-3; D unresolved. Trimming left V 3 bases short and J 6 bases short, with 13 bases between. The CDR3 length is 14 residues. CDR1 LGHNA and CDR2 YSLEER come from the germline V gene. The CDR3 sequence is CASSHRNRADTQYF. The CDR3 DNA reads TGCGCCAGCAGCCACCGAAACCGGGCTGATACGCAGTATTTT.

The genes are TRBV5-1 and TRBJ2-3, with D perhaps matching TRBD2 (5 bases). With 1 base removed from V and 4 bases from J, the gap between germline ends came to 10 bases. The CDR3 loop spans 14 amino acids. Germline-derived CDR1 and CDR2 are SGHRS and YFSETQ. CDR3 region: CASSLSGRPDTQYF. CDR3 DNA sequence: TGCGCCAGCAGCTTGAGCGGCAGACCAGATACGCAGTATTTT.

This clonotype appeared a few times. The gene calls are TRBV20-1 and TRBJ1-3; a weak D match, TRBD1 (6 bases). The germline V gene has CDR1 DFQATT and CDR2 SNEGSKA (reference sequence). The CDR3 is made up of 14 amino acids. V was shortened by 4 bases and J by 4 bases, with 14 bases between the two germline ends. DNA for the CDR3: TGCAGTGCTAAGAACAGGGTATTCGGAAACACCATATATTTT. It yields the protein CSAKNRVFGNTIYF.

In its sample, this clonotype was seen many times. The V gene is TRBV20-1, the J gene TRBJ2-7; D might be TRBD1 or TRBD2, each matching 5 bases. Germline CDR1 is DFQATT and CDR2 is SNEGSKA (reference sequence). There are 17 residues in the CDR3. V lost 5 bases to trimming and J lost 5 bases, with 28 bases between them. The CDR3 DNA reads TGCAGTGCTCTTACAAACCGGGACCCTAAAATTAACCACGAGCAGTACTTC. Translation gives CSALTNRDPKINHEQYF.

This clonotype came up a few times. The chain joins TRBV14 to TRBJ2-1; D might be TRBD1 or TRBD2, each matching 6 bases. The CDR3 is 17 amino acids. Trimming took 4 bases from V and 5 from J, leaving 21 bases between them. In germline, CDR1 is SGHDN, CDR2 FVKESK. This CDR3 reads CASSLPTGAPGDNEQFF. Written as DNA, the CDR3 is TGTGCCAGCAGCCTTCCTACGGGGGCCCCCGGCGACAATGAGCAGTTCTTC.

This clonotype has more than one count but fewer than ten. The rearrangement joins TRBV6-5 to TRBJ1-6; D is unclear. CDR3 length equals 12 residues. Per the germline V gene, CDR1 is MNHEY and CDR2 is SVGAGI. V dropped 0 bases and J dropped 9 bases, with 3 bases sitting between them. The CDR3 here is CASSYSGSPLHF. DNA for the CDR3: TGTGCCAGCAGTTACTCTGGTTCACCCCTCCACTTT.

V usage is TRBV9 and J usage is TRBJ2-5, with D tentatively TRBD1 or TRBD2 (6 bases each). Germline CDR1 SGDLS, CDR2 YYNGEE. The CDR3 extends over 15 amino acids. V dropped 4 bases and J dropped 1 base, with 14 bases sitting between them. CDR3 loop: CASSPRGAVQETQYF. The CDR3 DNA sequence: TGTGCCAGCAGCCCTAGGGGGGCCGTCCAAGAGACCCAGTACTTC.

CDR3 sequence: CAWSVMRTGGGYGYTF. The CDR3 nucleotides are TGTGCCTGGAGTGTGATGAGGACAGGGGGCGGGTATGGCTACACCTTC. The V and J genes are TRBV30 and TRBJ1-2, with 11 bases aligning to TRBD1. Per the germline V gene, CDR1 is GTSNPN and CDR2 is SVGIG (reference sequence). The CDR3 length is 16 residues. With 0 bases clipped from V and 5 bases from J, the junction kept 8 bases outside the gene matches.

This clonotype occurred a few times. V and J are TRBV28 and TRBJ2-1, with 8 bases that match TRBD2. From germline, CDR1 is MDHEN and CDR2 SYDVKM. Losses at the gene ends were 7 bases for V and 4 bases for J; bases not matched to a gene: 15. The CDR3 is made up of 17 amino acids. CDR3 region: CASTDSEASGRYNEQFF. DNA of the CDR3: TGTGCCAGCACCGACTCTGAGGCTAGCGGGCGGTACAATGAGCAGTTCTTC.

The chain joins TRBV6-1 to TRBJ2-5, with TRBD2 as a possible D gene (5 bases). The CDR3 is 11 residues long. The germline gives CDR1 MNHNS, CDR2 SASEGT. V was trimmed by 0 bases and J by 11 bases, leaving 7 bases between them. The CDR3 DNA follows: TGTGCCAGCAGTGAAGCCGGGGAGCAGTACTTC. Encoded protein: CASSEAGEQYF.

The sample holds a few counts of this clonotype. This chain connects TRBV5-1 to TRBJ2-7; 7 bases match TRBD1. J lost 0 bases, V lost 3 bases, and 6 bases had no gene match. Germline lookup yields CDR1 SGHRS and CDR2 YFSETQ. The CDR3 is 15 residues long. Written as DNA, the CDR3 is TGCGCCAGCAGCTCACGGACAGGCCCCTCCTACGAGCAGTACTTC. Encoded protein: CASSSRTGPSYEQYF.

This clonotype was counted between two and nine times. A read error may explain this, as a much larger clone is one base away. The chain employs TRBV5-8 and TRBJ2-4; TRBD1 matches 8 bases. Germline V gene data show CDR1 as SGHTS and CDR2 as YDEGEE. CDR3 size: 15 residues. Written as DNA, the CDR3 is TGTACCAGCAGCTTGGGCGGGACAGGAAAAAACATTCAGTACTTC. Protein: CTSSLGGTGKNIQYF.

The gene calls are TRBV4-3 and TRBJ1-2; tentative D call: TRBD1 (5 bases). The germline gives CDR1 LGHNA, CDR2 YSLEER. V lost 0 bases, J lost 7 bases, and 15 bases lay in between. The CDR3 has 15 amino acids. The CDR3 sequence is CASSQDAGKTSGYTF. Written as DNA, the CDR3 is TGCGCCAGCAGCCAAGATGCAGGGAAAACAAGTGGCTACACCTTC.

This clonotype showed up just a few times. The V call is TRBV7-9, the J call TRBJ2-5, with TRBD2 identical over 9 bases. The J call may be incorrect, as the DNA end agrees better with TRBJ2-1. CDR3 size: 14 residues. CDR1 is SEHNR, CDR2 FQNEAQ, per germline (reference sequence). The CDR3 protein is CASSLLAGPGEQFF. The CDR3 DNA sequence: TGTGCCAGCAGCTTACTAGCGGGGCCGGGTGAGCAGTTCTTC.